Here is one T cell receptor (beta chain) with its context. Survey-level immunoSEQ sequencing profiled the TCR beta repertoire. Using immunoSEQ multiplex PCR, the repertoire was profiled, and TCRdb retains in-frame clones only, with some absent. The table has 55,000 to 70,000 clones, around 93% seen once. Input material: PBMCs. The TCR sequence derives from a man aged 40-49 years with rheumatoid arthritis.

This CDR3 is CASSQDGRSSIYGYTF. The DNA of the CDR3 is TGCGCCAGCAGCCAAGATGGACGGAGCTCCATCTATGGCTACACCTTC. V usage is TRBV4-1 and J usage is TRBJ1-2; D gene ambiguous. V was cut by 0 bases and J by 4 bases, with 15 bases left in between. Germline V lookup: CDR1 MGHRA, CDR2 YSYEKL. This CDR3 contains 16 residues.